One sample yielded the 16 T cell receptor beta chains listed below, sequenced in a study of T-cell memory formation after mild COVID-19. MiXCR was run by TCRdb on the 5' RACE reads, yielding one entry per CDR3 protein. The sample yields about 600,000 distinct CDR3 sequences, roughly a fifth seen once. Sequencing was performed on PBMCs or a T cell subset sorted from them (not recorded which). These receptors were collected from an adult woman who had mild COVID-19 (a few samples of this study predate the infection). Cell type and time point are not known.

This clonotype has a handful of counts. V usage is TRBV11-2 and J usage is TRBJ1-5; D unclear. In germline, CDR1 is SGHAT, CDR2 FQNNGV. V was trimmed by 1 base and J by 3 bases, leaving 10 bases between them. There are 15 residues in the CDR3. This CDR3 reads CASSLVPGINQPQHF. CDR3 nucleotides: TGTGCCAGCAGCTTAGTTCCGGGGATCAATCAGCCCCAGCATTTT. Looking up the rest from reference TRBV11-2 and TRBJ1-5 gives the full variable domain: EAGVAQSPRYKIIEKRQSVAFWCNPISGHATLYWYQQILGQGPKLLIQFQNNGVVDDSQLPKDRFSAERLKGVDSTLKIQPAKLEDSAVYLCASSLVPGINQPQHFGDGTRLSIL.

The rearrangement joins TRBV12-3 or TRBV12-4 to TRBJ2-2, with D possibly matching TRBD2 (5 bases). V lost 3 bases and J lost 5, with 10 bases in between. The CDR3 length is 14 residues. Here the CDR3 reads CASSFSGVTGELFF. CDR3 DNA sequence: TGTGCCAGCAGTTTCTCCGGGGTAACCGGGGAGCTGTTTTTT.

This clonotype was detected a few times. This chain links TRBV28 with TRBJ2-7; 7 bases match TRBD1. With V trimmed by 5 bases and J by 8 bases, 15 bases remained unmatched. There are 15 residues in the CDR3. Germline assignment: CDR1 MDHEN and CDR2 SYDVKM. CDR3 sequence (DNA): TGTGCCAGCAGTCCCTACGACAGGGACGATTCGAAGCAGTACTTC. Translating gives CASSPYDRDDSKQYF.

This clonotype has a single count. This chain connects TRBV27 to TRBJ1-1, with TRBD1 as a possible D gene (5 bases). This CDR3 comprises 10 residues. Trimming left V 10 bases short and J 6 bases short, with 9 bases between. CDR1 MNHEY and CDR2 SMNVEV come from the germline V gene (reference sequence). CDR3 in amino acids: CANMGAEAFF. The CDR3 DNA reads TGTGCCAACATGGGGGCTGAAGCTTTCTTT.

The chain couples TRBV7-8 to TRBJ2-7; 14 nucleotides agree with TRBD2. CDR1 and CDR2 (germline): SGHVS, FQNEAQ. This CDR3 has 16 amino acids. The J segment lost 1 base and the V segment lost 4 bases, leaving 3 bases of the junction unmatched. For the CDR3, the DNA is TGTGCCAGCAGCTCGGGGACTAGCGGGAGTTCCTACGAGCAGTACTTC. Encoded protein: CASSSGTSGSSYEQYF.

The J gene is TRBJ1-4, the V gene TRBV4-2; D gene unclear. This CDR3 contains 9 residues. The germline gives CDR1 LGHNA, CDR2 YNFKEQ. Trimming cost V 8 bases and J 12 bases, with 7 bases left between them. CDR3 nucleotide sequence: TGTGCCAGCGGGGTGGAACTGTTTTTT. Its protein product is CASGVELFF.

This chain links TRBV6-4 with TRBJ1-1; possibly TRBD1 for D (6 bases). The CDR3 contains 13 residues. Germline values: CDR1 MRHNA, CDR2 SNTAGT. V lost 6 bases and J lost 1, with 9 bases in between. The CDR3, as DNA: TGTGCCAGCAGGAAGGGGGAGAACACTGAAGCTTTCTTT. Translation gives CASRKGENTEAFF.

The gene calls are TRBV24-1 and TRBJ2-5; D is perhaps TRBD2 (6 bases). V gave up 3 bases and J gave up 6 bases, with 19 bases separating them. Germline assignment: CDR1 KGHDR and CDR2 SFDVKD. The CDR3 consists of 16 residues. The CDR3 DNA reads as TGTGCCACCAGTGATCCCGGGGAGGCAGTCGGTCAGACCCAGTACTTC. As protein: CATSDPGEAVGQTQYF.

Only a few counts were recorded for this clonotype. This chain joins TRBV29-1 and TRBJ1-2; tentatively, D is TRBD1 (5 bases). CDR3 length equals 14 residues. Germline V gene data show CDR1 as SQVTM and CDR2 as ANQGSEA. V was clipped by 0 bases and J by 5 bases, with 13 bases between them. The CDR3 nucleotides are TGCAGCGTTGAAGATCATGGCAGGGTGTATGGCTACACCTTC. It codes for CSVEDHGRVYGYTF.

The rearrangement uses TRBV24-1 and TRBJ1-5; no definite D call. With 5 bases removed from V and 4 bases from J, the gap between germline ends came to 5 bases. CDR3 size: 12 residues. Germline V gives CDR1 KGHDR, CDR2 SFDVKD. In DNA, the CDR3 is TGTGCCACCAGTGCCAGAAATCAGCCCCAGCATTTT. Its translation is CATSARNQPQHF.

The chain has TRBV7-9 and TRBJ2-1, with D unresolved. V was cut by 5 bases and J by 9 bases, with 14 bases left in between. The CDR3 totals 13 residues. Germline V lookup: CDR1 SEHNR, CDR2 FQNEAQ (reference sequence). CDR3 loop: CASSANPGVEQFF. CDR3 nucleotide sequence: TGTGCCAGCAGCGCCAATCCTGGAGTTGAGCAGTTCTTC.

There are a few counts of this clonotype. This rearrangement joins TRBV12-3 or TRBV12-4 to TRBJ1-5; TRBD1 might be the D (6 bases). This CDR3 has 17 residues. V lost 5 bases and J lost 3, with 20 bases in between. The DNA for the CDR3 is TGTGCCAGCAGTCTCAGCCGGGGGCGCAAGTCCAATCAGCCCCAGCATTTT. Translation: CASSLSRGRKSNQPQHF.

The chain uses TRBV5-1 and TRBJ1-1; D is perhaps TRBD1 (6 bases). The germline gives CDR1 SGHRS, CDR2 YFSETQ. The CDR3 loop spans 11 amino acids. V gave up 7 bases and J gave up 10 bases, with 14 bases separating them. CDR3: CASREEGGAFF. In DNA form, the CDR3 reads TGCGCCAGCCGGGAGGAGGGGGGAGCTTTCTTT.

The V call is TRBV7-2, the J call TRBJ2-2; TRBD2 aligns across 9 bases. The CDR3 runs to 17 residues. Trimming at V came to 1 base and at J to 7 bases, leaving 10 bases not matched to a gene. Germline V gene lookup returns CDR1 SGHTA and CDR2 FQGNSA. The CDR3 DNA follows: TGTGCCAGCAGCTTAGTCCTAGCGGGGTGGTCCGGCGGGGAGCTGTTTTTT. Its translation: CASSLVLAGWSGGELFF.

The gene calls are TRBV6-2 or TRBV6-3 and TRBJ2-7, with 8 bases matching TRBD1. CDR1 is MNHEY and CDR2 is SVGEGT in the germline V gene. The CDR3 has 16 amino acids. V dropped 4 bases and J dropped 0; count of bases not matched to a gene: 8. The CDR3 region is CASSWTGKENSYEQYF. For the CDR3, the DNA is TGTGCCAGCAGTTGGACAGGGAAGGAGAACTCCTACGAGCAGTACTTC.

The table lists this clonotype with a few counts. The CDR3 region has the DNA TGCGCCAGCAGCTGGGGCGGTAGCGTCGGCGGAGATACGCAGTATTTT. Its translation: CASSWGGSVGGDTQYF. V gene TRBV5-1 combines with J gene TRBJ2-3, with D perhaps given as TRBD1 or TRBD2 (5 bases each). With 3 bases removed from V and 5 bases from J, the gap between germline ends came to 19 bases. Germline V gene sequence: CDR1 SGHRS, CDR2 YFSETQ. The CDR3 sequence is 16 residues long.